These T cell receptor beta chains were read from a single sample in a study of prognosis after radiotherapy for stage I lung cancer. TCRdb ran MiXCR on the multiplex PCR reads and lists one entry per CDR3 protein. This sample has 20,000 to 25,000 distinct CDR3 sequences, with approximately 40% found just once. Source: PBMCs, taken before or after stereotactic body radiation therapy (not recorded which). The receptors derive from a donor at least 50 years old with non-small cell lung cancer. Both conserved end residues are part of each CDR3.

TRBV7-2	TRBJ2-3	CASSSSGATDTQYF
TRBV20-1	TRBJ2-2	CSARGDAGELFF
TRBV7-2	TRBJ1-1	CASSFIGQSIEAFF
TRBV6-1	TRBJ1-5	CASSAGPIPFNSNQPQHF
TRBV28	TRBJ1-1	CASSLEVARTESFF
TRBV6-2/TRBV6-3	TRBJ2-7	CASSELGHTYEQYF
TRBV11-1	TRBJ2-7	CASSPQAGGQIYEQYF
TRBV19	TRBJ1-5	CASSTDRGRGPNQPQHF
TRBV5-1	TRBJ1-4	CASSLGQLLGNEKLFF
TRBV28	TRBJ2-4	CASSLEGLGTGETKNIQYF
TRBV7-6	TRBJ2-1	CASSSWFGTANEQFF
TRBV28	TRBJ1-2	CASSLGMGYGYTF